One sample yielded the 30 T cell receptor beta chains listed below, sequenced in a study of cytomegalovirus exposure and HLA in healthy donors. 13 Jbeta primers and 60 Vbeta primers were used for the PCR. Measured with immunoSEQ multiplex PCR; TCRdb has only the in-frame clones, and not every one. The data show approximately 150,000 clones, 80% to 85% seen once. The sequenced material came from PBMCs. Receptors were obtained from a male donor in good health and CMV-seronegative.

The chain is built from TRBV28 and TRBJ1-4, with D unclear. The length of the CDR3 is 13 residues. Per the germline V gene, CDR1 is MDHEN and CDR2 is SYDVKM. Trimming cost V 3 bases and J 8 bases, with 10 bases left between them. CDR3 bases: TGTGCCAGCAGTTTTTCCTTGTCCGAAAAACTGTTTTTT. Residues: CASSFSLSEKLFF.

The chain employs TRBV27 and TRBJ1-1; 8 positions match TRBD1. This CDR3 is 12 amino acids long. CDR1 is MNHEY and CDR2 is SMNVEV in the germline V gene (reference sequence). V lost 8 bases and J lost 11; bases outside the gene matches: 10. For the CDR3, the DNA is TGTGCCAGCGGACAGGGCGGCAGTCGGGCTTTCTTT. Protein product: CASGQGGSRAFF.

The chain carries TRBV2 and TRBJ1-2, with D unresolved. The CDR3 runs to 14 residues. Germline V gives CDR1 SNHLY, CDR2 FYNNEI. V gave up 3 bases and J gave up 1 base, with 9 bases separating them. The CDR3 protein is CASSEKWSNYGYTF. The CDR3 DNA is TGTGCCAGCAGTGAGAAGTGGAGTAACTATGGCTACACCTTC.

The chain uses TRBV5-1 and TRBJ1-1; TRBD1 matches at 10 bases. Germline CDR1 SGHRS, CDR2 YFSETQ. V shed 4 bases, J shed 4 bases, and the junction held 4 bases outside the gene matches. The CDR3 totals 14 residues. DNA of the CDR3: TGCGCCAGCAGCAATGGACAGGGGGGCACTGAAGCTTTCTTT. Translated, it gives CASSNGQGGTEAFF.

The chain combines TRBV7-8 with TRBJ1-1; D possibly corresponds to TRBD1 (5 bases). V lost 1 base and J lost 4, with 13 bases in between. Germline V gene sequence: CDR1 SGHVS, CDR2 FQNEAQ. The CDR3 contains 15 residues. The DNA for the CDR3 is TGTGCCAGCAGCTTAGATCTGGGCAGGGCCACTGAAGCTTTCTTT. It codes for CASSLDLGRATEAFF. The full variable domain, its missing parts supplied by reference TRBV7-8 and TRBJ1-1, is GAGVSQSPRYKVAKRGQDVALRCDPISGHVSLFWYQQALGQGPEFLTYFQNEAQLDKSGLPSDRFFAERPEGSVSTLKIQRTQQEDSAVYLCASSLDLGRATEAFFGQGTRLTVV.

Of note for this clone: Other nucleotide sequences in the sample specify the same CDR3. The chain has TRBV7-2 and TRBJ1-2, with unresolved D. V lost 1 base to trimming and J lost 2 bases, with 5 bases between them. Germline V CDR1 and CDR2: SGHTA, FQGNSA. This CDR3 is built from 13 residues. CDR3 protein: CASSLGRNYGYTF. CDR3 bases: TGTGCCAGCAGCTTAGGCCGGAACTATGGCTACACCTTC. Drawing the rest from reference TRBV7-2 and TRBJ1-2, the complete variable domain is GAGVSQSPSNKVTEKGKDVELRCDPISGHTALYWYRQSLGQGLEFLIYFQGNSAPDKSGLPSDRFSAERTGGSVSTLTIQRTQQEDSAVYLCASSLGRNYGYTFGSGTRLTVV.

This clone was seen once. The rearrangement joins TRBV7-9 to TRBJ2-5, with D tentatively TRBD2 (6 bases). The tail of the sequence fits TRBJ2-7 better, so the J call may be wrong. The length of the CDR3 is 11 residues. Germline V gene sequence: CDR1 SEHNR, CDR2 FQNEAQ (reference sequence). The DNA of the CDR3 is TGTGCCACCCTGGGCGGGGACGAGCAGTACTTC. Its protein is CATLGGDEQYF.

The chain combines TRBV19 with TRBJ2-1; 8 positions match TRBD2. The length of the CDR3 is 16 residues. V lost 5 bases and J lost 4; bases outside the gene matches: 10. Per germline, CDR1 LNHDA and CDR2 SQIVND (reference sequence). This chain's CDR3 is CASSPVTSGDYNEQFF. The CDR3 DNA reads as TGTGCCAGTAGTCCCGTTACTAGCGGAGATTACAATGAGCAGTTCTTC. The full variable domain, its missing parts supplied by reference TRBV19 and TRBJ2-1, is DGGITQSPKYLFRKEGQNVTLSCEQNLNHDAMYWYRQDPGQGLRLIYYSQIVNDFQKGDIAEGYSVSREKKESFPLTVTSAQKNPTAFYLCASSPVTSGDYNEQFFGPGTRLTVL.

The V gene is TRBV7-9, the J gene TRBJ2-5, with 9 bases identical to TRBD2. From germline, CDR1 is SEHNR and CDR2 FQNEAQ (reference sequence). The CDR3 has 15 amino acids. Trimming at V came to 4 bases and at J to 2 bases, leaving 5 bases not matched to a gene. In DNA, the CDR3 is TGTGCCAGCAGCTCCTTAGCGGGGGATCAAGAGACCCAGTACTTC. Protein product: CASSSLAGDQETQYF.

This clone occurred once. The CDR3 DNA sequence: TGTGCCAGCAGTGAAGTAGAGGGATGGACAGGGAACGAGCAGTACTTC. Amino acids: CASSEVEGWTGNEQYF. The V and J genes are TRBV6-1 and TRBJ2-7, with TRBD1 identical over 8 bases. With V trimmed by 1 base and J by 5 bases, 10 bases remained unmatched. The germline V gene has CDR1 MNHNS and CDR2 SASEGT. The CDR3 contains 16 residues.

The V and J genes are TRBV2 and TRBJ1-3; the match to TRBD1 covers 7 bases. The CDR3 is made up of 21 amino acids. J lost 0 bases, V lost 6 bases, and 23 bases had no gene match. The V gene's germline CDR1 is SNHLY and CDR2 FYNNEI. CDR3 residues: CASRSEGSLDRQYYSGNTIYF. CDR3 nucleotides: TGTGCCAGCAGGAGTGAAGGGTCGCTGGACAGGCAATATTACTCTGGAAACACCATATATTTT.

V is TRBV11-2 and J is TRBJ1-3; weak D call: TRBD1 (5 bases). This CDR3 has 17 residues. The germline CDR1 and CDR2 sequences are SGHAT and FQNNGV. With 1 base removed from V and 0 bases from J, the gap between germline ends came to 13 bases. Written as DNA, the CDR3 is TGTGCCAGCAGCTTAGGATTCAGGGCGAGCTCTGGAAACACCATATATTTT. It specifies CASSLGFRASSGNTIYF.

This clone was observed a handful of times. The J gene is TRBJ1-2, the V gene TRBV28, with D possibly TRBD1 on 5 matching bases. Germline V gene lookup returns CDR1 MDHEN and CDR2 SYDVKM. The CDR3 covers 15 residues. Trimming took 2 bases from V and 7 from J, leaving 17 bases between them. CDR3 protein: CASSLPQRRGSGYTF. The CDR3 bases are TGTGCCAGCAGTTTACCCCAACGGAGGGGCAGTGGCTACACCTTC.

The chain joins TRBV29-1 to TRBJ1-1; 7 bases fit TRBD1. This CDR3 is 13 amino acids long. Unmatched junction bases numbered 15, after V lost 6 bases and J lost 11 bases. The V gene's germline CDR1 is SQVTM and CDR2 ANQGSEA. CDR3 in amino acids: CSVRTGLNSGAFF. The CDR3 DNA follows: TGCAGCGTAAGGACAGGCCTCAATTCGGGGGCTTTCTTT. The full variable domain, in which reference TRBV29-1 and TRBJ1-1 provide the parts outside the CDR3, is SAVISQKPSRDICQRGTSLTIQCQVDSQVTMMFWYRQQPGQSLTLIATANQGSEATYESGFVIDKFPISRPNLTFSTLTVSNMSPEDSSIYLCSVRTGLNSGAFFGQGTRLTVV.

The chain is built from TRBV10-3 and TRBJ1-1, with unresolved D. Germline V gene data show CDR1 as ENHRY and CDR2 as SYGVKD. V was clipped by 6 bases and J by 3 bases, with 17 bases between them. The CDR3 is made up of 15 amino acids. CDR3 DNA sequence: TGTGCCATCAGAAACGACCGGACTGGGTACACTGAAGCTTTCTTT. Residues: CAIRNDRTGYTEAFF.

V is TRBV19 and J is TRBJ2-1; 7 positions agree with TRBD2. The CDR3 totals 15 residues. From germline, CDR1 is LNHDA and CDR2 SQIVND (reference sequence). Losses at the gene ends were 3 bases for V and 10 bases for J; bases not matched to a gene: 12. The chain's CDR3 is CASSMAGAQSREQFF. In DNA, the CDR3 is TGTGCCAGTAGTATGGCGGGAGCCCAATCAAGGGAGCAGTTCTTC.

This chain connects TRBV6-1 to TRBJ1-5, with 10 bases fitting TRBD1. J lost 9 bases, V lost 6 bases, and 11 bases had no gene match. Germline V CDR1 and CDR2: MNHNS, SASEGT. CDR3 length: 15 amino acids. This CDR3 reads CASSPGTGVLRPQHF. The CDR3 bases are TGTGCCAGCAGCCCCGGGACAGGGGTCCTTCGGCCCCAGCATTTT.

The V call is TRBV11-2, the J call TRBJ2-7; D is uncertain. There are 12 residues in the CDR3. Germline loops: CDR1 SGHAT, CDR2 FQNNGV. Trimming left V 5 bases short and J 6 bases short, with 11 bases between. CDR3 DNA: TGTGCCAGCAGCCCTCCAGGTGCCGAGCAGTACTTC. Translation: CASSPPGAEQYF.

The chain combines TRBV7-6 with TRBJ1-1; 8 bases fit TRBD1. V lost 1 base and J lost 6; bases outside the gene matches: 10. The CDR3 contains 16 residues. The germline V gene encodes CDR1 SGHVS and CDR2 FNYEAQ. The CDR3 sequence: CASSLGGTGRTAEAFF. The CDR3 DNA sequence: TGTGCCAGCAGCTTAGGGGGGACAGGTCGAACCGCTGAAGCTTTCTTT. Complete variable domain (other parts from reference TRBV7-6 and TRBJ1-1): GAGVSQSPRYKVTKRGQDVALRCDPISGHVSLYWYRQALGQGPEFLTYFNYEAQQDKSGLPNDRFSAERPEGSISTLTIQRTEQRDSAMYRCASSLGGTGRTAEAFFGQGTRLTVV.

The chain employs TRBV14 and TRBJ1-1, with TRBD1 matching over 9 bases. V trimming: 4 bases; J trimming: 0 bases; junction bases outside the gene matches: 6. This CDR3 contains 16 residues. Per germline, CDR1 SGHDN and CDR2 FVKESK. DNA for the CDR3: TGTGCCAGCAGCCCTAGGACAGGGGTCATGAACACTGAAGCTTTCTTT. This gives the protein CASSPRTGVMNTEAFF.

The chain carries TRBV18 and TRBJ1-4, with D tentatively TRBD1 (6 bases). Trimming pared 3 bases from V and 8 bases from J, leaving 19 bases between. CDR1 is KGHSH and CDR2 is LQKENI in the germline V gene. The CDR3 sequence is 16 residues long. CDR3 in amino acids: CASSPLTGSTREKLFF. The CDR3 DNA sequence: TGTGCCAGCTCACCGCTCACAGGGAGCACAAGAGAAAAACTGTTTTTT. Drawing the rest from reference TRBV18 and TRBJ1-4, the complete variable domain is NAGVMQNPRHLVRRRGQEARLRCSPMKGHSHVYWYRQLPEEGLKFMVYLQKENIIDESGMPKERFSAEFPKEGPSILRIQQVVRGDSAAYFCASSPLTGSTREKLFFGSGTQLSVL.

Here the CDR3 DNA reads TGTGCCAGCAGACTCGCGGGGGATGAGCAGTTCTTC. It encodes CASRLAGDEQFF. The chain joins TRBV7-2 to TRBJ2-1; 7 bases are a match to TRBD2. The junction had 4 bases not matched to a gene; V was cut back by 6 bases and J by 8 bases. Germline V gene lookup returns CDR1 SGHTA and CDR2 FQGNSA. The CDR3 covers 12 residues. Based on the CDR3 plus reference TRBV7-2 and TRBJ2-1, the full variable domain is GAGVSQSPSNKVTEKGKDVELRCDPISGHTALYWYRQSLGQGLEFLIYFQGNSAPDKSGLPSDRFSAERTGGSVSTLTIQRTQQEDSAVYLCASRLAGDEQFFGPGTRLTVL.

The chain recombines TRBV7-3 with TRBJ2-2; D is possibly TRBD2 (5 bases). CDR3 length equals 15 residues. Trimming shortened V by 3 bases and J by 2 bases, and 10 bases separated the two germline ends. CDR1 is SGHTA, CDR2 FQGTGA, per germline. The CDR3 region is CASSFKRGNTGELFF. DNA for the CDR3: TGTGCCAGCAGCTTTAAACGGGGAAACACCGGGGAGCTGTTTTTT.

The CDR3 region has the DNA TGTGCCAGCAGCGGGCCCGGGACAGAAAACACTGAAGCTTTCTTT. It is translated as CASSGPGTENTEAFF. The J gene is TRBJ1-1, the V gene TRBV4-2; 7 bases line up with TRBD1. Germline V lookup: CDR1 LGHNA, CDR2 YNFKEQ. The CDR3 spans 15 residues. Trimming at V came to 5 bases and at J to 2 bases, leaving 8 bases not matched to a gene.

The rearrangement uses TRBV19 and TRBJ1-1; D is unclear. The ends were cut back, 0 bases at V and 5 bases at J, with 7 bases in the middle. There are 13 residues in the CDR3. Germline CDR1 LNHDA, CDR2 SQIVND (reference sequence). The CDR3: CASSIDFGTEAFF. CDR3 sequence (DNA): TGTGCCAGTAGTATAGATTTCGGGACTGAAGCTTTCTTT.

The chain carries TRBV9 and TRBJ1-1; D is possibly TRBD1 (5 bases). The CDR3 has 14 amino acids. Trimming took off 3 bases at V and 0 bases at J, with 9 bases between the two ends. Germline V gene lookup returns CDR1 SGDLS and CDR2 YYNGEE. For the CDR3, the DNA is TGTGCCAGCAGCGCGACAGTCATGAACACTGAAGCTTTCTTT. Translation gives CASSATVMNTEAFF.

The rearrangement joins TRBV7-2 to TRBJ2-1, with D possibly being TRBD1 (5 bases). The CDR3 loop spans 14 amino acids. Trimming took 1 base from V and 7 from J, leaving 11 bases between them. Per germline, CDR1 SGHTA and CDR2 FQGNSA. CDR3: CASSLGRGWNEQFF. In nucleotides, the CDR3 is TGTGCCAGCAGCTTAGGAAGGGGTTGGAATGAGCAGTTCTTC.

V usage is TRBV6-1 and J usage is TRBJ1-2; D is unclear. CDR1 is MNHNS, CDR2 SASEGT, per germline. This CDR3 has 12 amino acids. V was pared by 1 base and J by 10 bases, with 10 bases between. For the CDR3, the DNA is TGTGCCAGCAGTGAAGGAGGTCCGGACTACACCTTC. Translation: CASSEGGPDYTF.

This clone was detected a few times. This chain links TRBV12-2 with TRBJ2-7; TRBD2, the table's D call, was not compared with the DNA. TRBV12-2 is a pseudogene. The CDR3 contains 16 residues. The CDR3: CASRLGMGRETYEQYF. The CDR3 DNA reads as TGTGCAAGTCGCTTAGGGATGGGGCGGGAGACCTACGAGCAGTACTTC.

The V and J genes are TRBV7-9 and TRBJ2-7; possible D gene TRBD1, 6 bases. This CDR3 contains 16 residues. V shed 1 base and J shed 11 bases, with 24 bases lying between them. Germline V lookup: CDR1 SEHNR, CDR2 FQNEAQ (reference sequence). The CDR3 DNA reads as TGTGCCAGCAGCTTAGAATCAGGGGCCTACATAGCAGATAAGTACTTC. It codes for CASSLESGAYIADKYF.